This is a list of T cell receptor beta chains from one sample in a study of circulating CD8 cells and anti-PD-1 response in melanoma. TCRdb processed the reads anew with MiXCR; each CDR3 protein has one entry. The table lists hundreds of distinct CDR3 sequences, approximately 9% of them singletons, with about 36% in the top ten. This material consisted of CD8+ T cells from PBMCs, taken at baseline or after one month of anti-PD-1 therapy (not recorded which). The receptors stem from a human donor with melanoma. The CDR3 runs from the conserved cysteine through the conserved F or W. Each record gives: V gene, D gene, J gene, clone size, CDR3 protein, CDR3 DNA. A D gene is named only where the DNA matches it firmly. Size is omitted from some rows. Given values are once, few, many or a class for expanded clones.

v_call: TRBV6-2/TRBV6-3; d_call: TRBD1; j_call: TRBJ2-1; clone_size: large; cdr3_aa: CASSYFPGQVYNEQFF; cdr3_nt: TGTGCCAGCAGTTACTTTCCGGGACAGGTCTACAATGAGCAGTTCTTC
v_call: TRBV29-1; d_call: NA; j_call: TRBJ2-5; clone_size: large; cdr3_aa: CSVEDPGGETQYF; cdr3_nt: TGCAGCGTTGAAGACCCGGGTGGGGAGACCCAGTACTTC
v_call: TRBV3-1; d_call: TRBD1; j_call: TRBJ1-1; clone_size: large; cdr3_aa: CASSQEGTGGFLRAFF; cdr3_nt: TGTGCCAGCAGCCAAGAGGGGACAGGGGGCTTTCTCCGAGCTTTCTTT
v_call: TRBV11-2; d_call: NA; j_call: TRBJ2-1; clone_size: medium-sized; cdr3_aa: CASSLDSVRWNNEQFF; cdr3_nt: TGTGCCAGCAGCTTGGATTCTGTTAGGTGGAACAATGAGCAGTTCTTC
v_call: TRBV7-8; d_call: NA; j_call: TRBJ2-3; clone_size: large; cdr3_aa: CASSSGNFPTDTQYF; cdr3_nt: TGTGCCAGCAGTTCAGGGAACTTCCCCACAGATACGCAGTATTTT
v_call: TRBV20-1; d_call: NA; j_call: TRBJ2-2; clone_size: medium-sized; cdr3_aa: CSARDRTQNTGELFF; cdr3_nt: TGCAGTGCTAGAGATCGGACCCAGAACACCGGGGAGCTGTTTTTT
v_call: TRBV7-2; d_call: NA; j_call: TRBJ2-7; clone_size: large; cdr3_aa: CASSLGGGTEQYF; cdr3_nt: TGTGCCAGCAGCTTAGGGGGCGGCACGGAGCAGTACTTC
v_call: TRBV5-6; d_call: TRBD1; j_call: TRBJ2-1; clone_size: hyperexpanded; cdr3_aa: CASSAPGGTNNEQFF; cdr3_nt: TGTGCCAGTAGTGCCCCAGGGGGCACCAACAATGAGCAGTTCTTC
v_call: TRBV7-2; d_call: TRBD2; j_call: TRBJ2-1; clone_size: few; cdr3_aa: CASSLDRGAYNEQFF; cdr3_nt: TGTGCCAGCAGCTTAGACCGGGGGGCCTACAATGAGCAGTTCTTC
v_call: TRBV29-1; d_call: NA; j_call: TRBJ2-1; clone_size: medium-sized; cdr3_aa: CSVPFDNEQFF; cdr3_nt: TGCAGCGTGCCTTTTGACAATGAGCAGTTCTTC
v_call: TRBV27; d_call: NA; j_call: TRBJ2-2; clone_size: large; cdr3_aa: CASRLAFTGELFF; cdr3_nt: TGTGCCAGCAGACTAGCTTTTACCGGGGAGCTGTTTTTT
v_call: TRBV9; d_call: NA; j_call: TRBJ2-1; clone_size: large; cdr3_aa: CASSGGSGNYNEQFF; cdr3_nt: TGTGCCAGCAGCGGCGGTAGCGGAAACTACAATGAGCAGTTCTTC
v_call: TRBV7-6; d_call: NA; j_call: TRBJ2-3; clone_size: medium-sized; cdr3_aa: CASSGETDTQYF; cdr3_nt: TGTGCCAGCAGCGGGGAGACAGATACGCAGTATTTT
v_call: TRBV18; d_call: TRBD1; j_call: TRBJ2-2; clone_size: large; cdr3_aa: CASSPTGGEAGELFF; cdr3_nt: TGTGCCAGCTCACCAACAGGGGGCGAGGCCGGGGAGCTGTTTTTT
v_call: TRBV7-2; d_call: NA; j_call: TRBJ2-1; clone_size: hyperexpanded; cdr3_aa: CASSLDGSTYNEQFF; cdr3_nt: TGTGCCAGCAGCTTAGACGGGTCAACCTACAATGAGCAGTTCTTC
v_call: TRBV27; d_call: TRBD2; j_call: TRBJ2-2; clone_size: large; cdr3_aa: CASSWGGNTGELFF; cdr3_nt: TGTGCCAGCAGTTGGGGGGGGAACACCGGGGAGCTGTTTTTT
v_call: TRBV18; d_call: TRBD1; j_call: TRBJ2-7; clone_size: large; cdr3_aa: CASSPKDRAASYEQYF; cdr3_nt: TGTGCCAGCTCACCGAAGGACAGGGCCGCTTCCTACGAGCAGTACTTC
v_call: TRBV20-1; d_call: TRBD2; j_call: TRBJ2-7; clone_size: medium-sized; cdr3_aa: CSAISSGVYEQYF; cdr3_nt: TGCAGTGCTATCAGCAGCGGGGTCTACGAGCAGTACTTC
v_call: TRBV23-1; d_call: NA; j_call: TRBJ2-1; clone_size: large; cdr3_aa: CASSRQPNEQFF; cdr3_nt: TGCGCCAGCAGTCGACAACCCAATGAGCAGTTCTTC
v_call: TRBV20-1; d_call: NA; j_call: TRBJ1-5; clone_size: medium-sized; cdr3_aa: CSARSDGVSGQPQHF; cdr3_nt: TGCAGTGCTAGAAGTGATGGTGTAAGCGGGCAGCCCCAGCATTTT
v_call: TRBV12-3/TRBV12-4; d_call: NA; j_call: TRBJ2-7; clone_size: large; cdr3_aa: CASSLGPVYEQYF; cdr3_nt: TGTGCCAGCAGTTTGGGACCCGTCTACGAGCAGTACTTC
v_call: TRBV4-1; d_call: TRBD2; j_call: TRBJ2-2; clone_size: large; cdr3_aa: CASSQVQLAGTGELFF; cdr3_nt: TGCGCCAGCAGCCAAGTGCAGCTAGCGGGAACCGGGGAGCTGTTTTTT
v_call: TRBV20-1; d_call: NA; j_call: TRBJ2-1; clone_size: medium-sized; cdr3_aa: CSARALREVIYNEQFF; cdr3_nt: TGCAGTGCTAGAGCTCTTCGAGAGGTGATCTACAATGAGCAGTTCTTC
v_call: TRBV24-1; d_call: NA; j_call: TRBJ2-1; clone_size: medium-sized; cdr3_aa: CATSDLVAHNEQFF; cdr3_nt: TGTGCCACCAGTGATTTGGTGGCACACAATGAGCAGTTCTTC
v_call: TRBV6-1; d_call: TRBD1; j_call: TRBJ2-7; clone_size: medium-sized; cdr3_aa: CATARQGWDEQYF; cdr3_nt: TGTGCCACCGCGAGACAGGGATGGGACGAGCAGTACTTC
v_call: TRBV28; d_call: TRBD1; j_call: TRBJ1-5; clone_size: hyperexpanded; cdr3_aa: CASSPPDRGIHQPQHF; cdr3_nt: TGTGCCAGCAGTCCCCCCGACAGGGGTATCCATCAGCCCCAGCATTTT
v_call: TRBV20-1; d_call: NA; j_call: TRBJ2-7; clone_size: large; cdr3_aa: CSANRVLSYEQYF; cdr3_nt: TGCAGTGCTAACAGGGTCCTTAGTTACGAGCAGTACTTC
v_call: TRBV28; d_call: NA; j_call: TRBJ2-7; clone_size: large; cdr3_aa: CASTNPRGGQYF; cdr3_nt: TGTGCCAGCACCAACCCGCGGGGTGGGCAGTACTTC
v_call: TRBV20-1; d_call: NA; j_call: TRBJ2-1; clone_size: medium-sized; cdr3_aa: CSARSFGLLNEQFF; cdr3_nt: TGCAGTGCTAGATCCTTCGGACTCCTCAATGAGCAGTTCTTC
v_call: TRBV11-2; d_call: NA; j_call: TRBJ2-3; clone_size: large; cdr3_aa: CASGRGFYRTDTQYF; cdr3_nt: TGTGCCAGCGGACGGGGCTTCTATCGTACAGATACGCAGTATTTT
v_call: TRBV4-1; d_call: TRBD2; j_call: TRBJ2-3; clone_size: medium-sized; cdr3_aa: CASSRQQRESTDTQYF; cdr3_nt: TGCGCCAGCAGCCGGCAGCAGCGGGAAAGTACAGATACGCAGTATTTT
v_call: TRBV29-1; d_call: NA; j_call: TRBJ2-2; clone_size: NA; cdr3_aa: CSIEDGNTGKLFF; cdr3_nt: TGCAGCATTGAAGACGGAAACACCGGGAAGCTGTTTTTT
v_call: TRBV27; d_call: NA; j_call: TRBJ1-1; clone_size: medium-sized; cdr3_aa: CASSLLLQEEAFF; cdr3_nt: TGTGCCAGCAGTTTATTGTTACAGGAGGAAGCTTTCTTT
v_call: TRBV28; d_call: NA; j_call: TRBJ2-6; clone_size: large; cdr3_aa: CASTQQAGANVLTF; cdr3_nt: TGTGCCAGCACCCAGCAAGCTGGGGCCAACGTCCTGACTTTC
v_call: TRBV27; d_call: TRBD2; j_call: TRBJ2-3; clone_size: medium-sized; cdr3_aa: CASAMLADATDTQYF; cdr3_nt: TGTGCCAGCGCGATGCTAGCGGATGCCACAGATACGCAGTATTTT
v_call: TRBV20-1; d_call: NA; j_call: TRBJ2-5; clone_size: medium-sized; cdr3_aa: CSARGLTGVTSRKTQYF; cdr3_nt: TGCAGTGCTAGAGGTCTGACCGGTGTTACTAGCCGGAAGACCCAGTACTTC
v_call: TRBV14; d_call: NA; j_call: TRBJ2-5; clone_size: large; cdr3_aa: CASSQVGVGETQYF; cdr3_nt: TGTGCCAGCAGCCAAGTCGGCGTGGGGGAGACCCAGTACTTC
v_call: TRBV29-1; d_call: TRBD1; j_call: TRBJ2-5; clone_size: large; cdr3_aa: CSVDGTGKPQETQYF; cdr3_nt: TGCAGCGTTGACGGGACAGGGAAACCCCAAGAGACCCAGTACTTC
v_call: TRBV5-6; d_call: TRBD2; j_call: TRBJ2-5; clone_size: medium-sized; cdr3_aa: CASSFLRTSGRRGGQETQYF; cdr3_nt: TGTGCCAGCAGCTTCCTACGGACTAGCGGGAGACGCGGGGGACAGGAGACCCAGTACTTC
v_call: TRBV6-5; d_call: NA; j_call: TRBJ2-2; clone_size: large; cdr3_aa: CASSFSLRTANTGELFF; cdr3_nt: TGTGCCAGCAGTTTCTCACTAAGGACTGCGAACACCGGGGAGCTGTTTTTT
v_call: TRBV20-1; d_call: NA; j_call: TRBJ2-5; clone_size: large; cdr3_aa: CSARGRMEETQYF; cdr3_nt: TGCAGTGCAAGGGGACGGATGGAGGAGACCCAGTACTTC
v_call: TRBV2; d_call: NA; j_call: TRBJ2-7; clone_size: large; cdr3_aa: CASIGGYEQYF; cdr3_nt: TGTGCCAGCATAGGGGGCTACGAGCAGTACTTC
v_call: TRBV12-3/TRBV12-4; d_call: TRBD1; j_call: TRBJ2-1; clone_size: medium-sized; cdr3_aa: CASRAGTGVGEQFF; cdr3_nt: TGTGCCAGCAGAGCCGGGACAGGGGTCGGGGAGCAGTTCTTC
v_call: TRBV19; d_call: NA; j_call: TRBJ2-7; clone_size: medium-sized; cdr3_aa: CASSPWAGLYEQYF; cdr3_nt: TGTGCCAGTAGCCCCTGGGCGGGCCTTTACGAGCAGTACTTC
v_call: TRBV19; d_call: NA; j_call: TRBJ2-5; clone_size: few; cdr3_aa: CASSRANQETQYF; cdr3_nt: TGTGCCAGTAGTAGGGCAAATCAAGAGACCCAGTACTTC
v_call: TRBV29-1; d_call: TRBD2; j_call: TRBJ2-1; clone_size: medium-sized; cdr3_aa: CSVERSGGYNEQFF; cdr3_nt: TGCAGCGTTGAGCGGTCGGGGGGGTACAATGAGCAGTTCTTC
v_call: TRBV4-1; d_call: NA; j_call: TRBJ2-2; clone_size: medium-sized; cdr3_aa: CASSQETSDTGELFF; cdr3_nt: TGCGCCAGCAGCCAAGAAACCTCGGACACCGGGGAGCTGTTTTTT
v_call: TRBV5-1; d_call: NA; j_call: TRBJ1-1; clone_size: medium-sized; cdr3_aa: CASSRGSYANTEAFF; cdr3_nt: TGCGCCAGCAGCAGGGGATCTTACGCGAACACTGAAGCTTTCTTT
v_call: TRBV18; d_call: TRBD1; j_call: TRBJ1-1; clone_size: large; cdr3_aa: CASSVGEGQGLMNTEAFF; cdr3_nt: TGTGCCAGCTCCGTGGGCGAAGGACAGGGCCTTATGAACACTGAAGCTTTCTTT
v_call: TRBV20-1; d_call: TRBD2; j_call: TRBJ2-7; clone_size: large; cdr3_aa: CSARTILGTSGRDEQYF; cdr3_nt: TGCAGTGCTAGGACGATTCTAGGGACTAGCGGAAGGGACGAGCAGTACTTC
v_call: TRBV5-1; d_call: NA; j_call: TRBJ2-5; clone_size: medium-sized; cdr3_aa: CASSSGHLQETQYF; cdr3_nt: TGCGCCAGCTCGTCCGGACACCTGCAAGAGACCCAGTACTTC
v_call: TRBV28; d_call: TRBD1; j_call: TRBJ2-7; clone_size: large; cdr3_aa: CASSLWDRVKYEQYF; cdr3_nt: TGTGCCAGCAGTTTATGGGACAGGGTGAAGTACGAGCAGTACTTC
v_call: TRBV5-1; d_call: NA; j_call: TRBJ2-7; clone_size: large; cdr3_aa: CASSLGSYSYEQYF; cdr3_nt: TGCGCCAGCAGCTTGGGTAGTTACTCCTACGAGCAGTACTTC
v_call: TRBV28; d_call: NA; j_call: TRBJ2-2; clone_size: large; cdr3_aa: CASSRNANTGELFF; cdr3_nt: TGTGCCAGCAGTAGGAACGCGAACACCGGGGAGCTGTTTTTT
v_call: TRBV3-1; d_call: NA; j_call: TRBJ2-3; clone_size: medium-sized; cdr3_aa: CASRPPFSSTDTQYF; cdr3_nt: TGTGCCAGCAGGCCCCCTTTTTCTTCCACAGATACGCAGTATTTT
v_call: TRBV28; d_call: NA; j_call: TRBJ2-6; clone_size: NA; cdr3_aa: CASTQRAGANVLTF; cdr3_nt: TGTGCCAGCACCCAGAGAGCTGGGGCCAACGTCCTGACTTTC
v_call: TRBV25-1; d_call: NA; j_call: TRBJ2-7; clone_size: large; cdr3_aa: CASSDYYEQYF; cdr3_nt: TGTGCCAGCAGTGACTACTACGAGCAGTACTTC
v_call: TRBV19; d_call: TRBD2; j_call: TRBJ2-2; clone_size: large; cdr3_aa: CASSGRAGTGELFF; cdr3_nt: TGTGCCAGTAGCGGGAGGGCCGGCACCGGGGAGCTGTTTTTT
v_call: TRBV24-1; d_call: NA; j_call: TRBJ2-7; clone_size: large; cdr3_aa: CATSDPDSGFYEQYF; cdr3_nt: TGTGCCACCAGTGATCCCGACTCAGGGTTCTACGAGCAGTACTTC